This T cell receptor beta chain appears in the sequencing data of a study of shared clonotypes between healthy human individuals. The method was immunoSEQ multiplex PCR; TCRdb's version includes in-frame clones alone and lacks a portion of them. The sample holds about 2.4 million clones, more than 85% seen once. As for this clone: This same CDR3 is encoded by further DNA sequences in the sample.

The CDR3 is made up of 15 amino acids. With V trimmed by 0 bases and J by 1 base, 1 base remained unmatched. The V gene's germline CDR1 is SGHTA and CDR2 FQGNSA. Sequencing was carried out using naive CD4+ T cells from PBMCs. Subset described: CD45RA+ positively selected. This receptor was identified in a man in his late teens or twenties in good health. Some clones in this sample may be carry-over from other donors' samples. The rearrangement joins TRBV7-2 to TRBJ1-1, with 8 bases lining up with TRBD1. CDR3 in DNA: TGTGCCAGCAGCTTAGCAGGGACAGGGAACACTGAAGCTTTCTTT. Translating it yields CASSLAGTGNTEAFF.